This entry lists 21 T cell receptor beta chains sequenced from one sample in a study of T-cell memory formation after mild COVID-19. Each CDR3 protein gets one entry after TCRdb re-called the 5' RACE reads with MiXCR. The sample holds 350,000 to 500,000 distinct CDR3 sequences, more than 20% seen once. The sample consisted of PBMCs or a T cell subset sorted from them (not recorded which). The receptor source for this set is an adult woman who had mild COVID-19 (a few samples of this study predate the infection). Cell type and time point are not known.

J is TRBJ1-2 and V is TRBV6-1; maybe TRBD1 (5 bases). CDR1 MNHNS and CDR2 SASEGT come from the germline V gene. Trimming shortened V by 5 bases and J by 1 base, and 11 bases separated the two germline ends. The CDR3 is made up of 14 amino acids. CDR3: CASSHERGNYGYTF. CDR3 coding DNA: TGTGCCAGCAGTCATGAAAGGGGTAACTATGGCTACACCTTC.

The chain couples TRBV30 to TRBJ2-1; D gene uncertain. CDR1 and CDR2 (germline): GTSNPN, SVGIG (reference sequence). The V end was cut by 4 bases, the J end by 4 bases, with 5 bases between. The CDR3 totals 11 residues. The DNA of the CDR3 is TGTGCCTGGACGGCTTACAATGAGCAGTTCTTC. This translates into CAWTAYNEQFF.

The sample holds a few counts of this clonotype. The rearrangement joins TRBV3-1 to TRBJ2-3; 11 nucleotides line up with TRBD1. Per the germline V gene, CDR1 is LGHDT and CDR2 is YNNKEL (reference sequence). V shed 0 bases and J 1 base; nucleotides not matched to a gene: 3. The CDR3 covers 17 residues. Here the CDR3 reads CASSQDQGQGGTDTQYF. The CDR3 nucleotides read TGTGCCAGCAGCCAAGATCAGGGACAGGGGGGCACAGATACGCAGTATTTT.

This clonotype was observed at least ten times. CDR3 loop: CASSLTTDTQYF. CDR3 nucleotides: TGCGCCAGCAGCTTGACTACAGATACGCAGTATTTT. V usage is TRBV5-1 and J usage is TRBJ2-3; D is undetermined. Germline V gene data show CDR1 as SGHRS and CDR2 as YFSETQ. The CDR3 has 12 residues. Trimming removed 1 base at V and 3 bases at J, with 3 bases between. Combining the CDR3 with reference TRBV5-1 and TRBJ2-3 gives the whole variable domain KAGVTQTPRYLIKTRGQQVTLSCSPISGHRSVSWYQQTPGQGLQFLFEYFSETQRNKGNFPGRFSGRQFSNSRSEMNVSTLELGDSALYLCASSLTTDTQYFGPGTRLTVL.

This clonotype was recorded many times. This chain links TRBV5-1 with TRBJ2-7; 8 bases are a match to TRBD2. Germline V lookup: CDR1 SGHRS, CDR2 YFSETQ. Trimming removed 4 bases from V and 5 bases from J; junction bases left unmatched: 14. This CDR3 has 16 amino acids. This CDR3 reads CASSLPTGGGGDEQYF. The CDR3 DNA sequence: TGCGCCAGCAGCCTACCCACCGGGGGGGGAGGTGACGAGCAGTACTTC.

This clonotype was seen more than once but under ten times. The V call is TRBV29-1, the J call TRBJ2-1; the D gene is possibly TRBD2 (6 bases). CDR1 SQVTM and CDR2 ANQGSEA come from the germline V gene. The CDR3 has 15 residues. V lost 6 bases, J lost 4 bases, and 19 bases lay in between. The CDR3 spells CSVALRLASYNEQFF. The CDR3, as DNA: TGCAGCGTCGCCCTGAGGCTAGCGTCATACAATGAGCAGTTCTTC.

The chain carries TRBV19 and TRBJ2-1; D remains ambiguous. CDR3 length: 13 amino acids. CDR1 and CDR2 from the germline V gene are LNHDA and SQIVND (reference sequence). V was pared by 5 bases and J by 8 bases, with 13 bases between. The CDR3 loop is CASSYRVQYEQFF. The DNA of the CDR3 is TGTGCCAGTAGTTACCGGGTGCAATATGAGCAGTTCTTC.

This clonotype has just a few counts. V and J are TRBV6-2 or TRBV6-3 and TRBJ2-3; 9 bases map to TRBD2. The CDR3 has 16 amino acids. Trimming took 5 bases from V and 6 from J; bases not matched to a gene: 12. Germline V gene data show CDR1 as MNHEY and CDR2 as SVGEGT. For the CDR3, the DNA is TGTGCCAGCAGTGAGCGACTAGCGGTGGAGGTTGATACGCAGTATTTT. It encodes CASSERLAVEVDTQYF.

This clonotype was counted between two and nine times. V usage is TRBV4-3 and J usage is TRBJ2-1; 7 bases are shared with TRBD2. The CDR3 has 17 amino acids. Germline loops: CDR1 LGHNA, CDR2 YSLEER. With V trimmed by 0 bases and J by 3 bases, 8 bases remained unmatched. CDR3 amino acids: CASSQDRSGDVYNEQFF. The CDR3 DNA follows: TGCGCCAGCAGCCAAGATAGGAGCGGGGATGTCTACAATGAGCAGTTCTTC.

This clonotype turned up a few times. The chain couples TRBV20-1 to TRBJ2-3; 8 bases map to TRBD2. The V gene's germline CDR1 is DFQATT and CDR2 SNEGSKA (reference sequence). Trimming took 3 bases from V and 7 from J; bases not matched to a gene: 24. This CDR3 spans 19 amino acids. This CDR3 is CSARGRTPKSQRERNTQYF. CDR3 DNA sequence: TGCAGTGCTAGGGGCCGGACACCAAAAAGCCAGCGGGAGAGAAATACGCAGTATTTT.

This clonotype occurred many times. The rearrangement uses TRBV6-2 or TRBV6-3 and TRBJ2-2; TRBD2 might be the D (5 bases). V was shortened by 0 bases and J by 3 bases, with 5 bases between the two germline ends. In germline, CDR1 is MNHEY, CDR2 SVGEGT. CDR3 length equals 14 residues. The CDR3 loop is CASSYSSDTGELFF. In DNA form, the CDR3 reads TGTGCCAGCAGTTACTCTAGCGACACCGGGGAGCTGTTTTTT.

This clonotype was counted a few times. The chain couples TRBV18 to TRBJ2-1; 7 positions match TRBD1. Trimming took 0 bases from V and 7 from J; bases not matched to a gene: 6. Per the germline V gene, CDR1 is KGHSH and CDR2 is LQKENI. This CDR3 is 15 amino acids long. CDR3 loop: CASSPPMGQLNEQFF. CDR3 coding DNA: TGTGCCAGCTCACCACCGATGGGACAGCTAAATGAGCAGTTCTTC.

The CDR3 nucleotides read TGTGCCAGCACTCCCCGGCGTAGCACAGATACGCAGTATTTT. Protein sequence: CASTPRRSTDTQYF. V gene TRBV12-3 or TRBV12-4 combines with J gene TRBJ2-3; D is unclear. The CDR3 totals 14 residues. Trimming took 7 bases from V and 0 from J, leaving 11 bases between them.

The rearrangement joins TRBV12-3 or TRBV12-4 to TRBJ1-2; 8 nucleotides align to TRBD1. CDR3 size: 13 residues. Trimming removed 7 bases from V and 8 bases from J; junction bases left unmatched: 9. CDR3 nucleotides: TGTGCCAGCACCTTAGGACAGGGTGGCGGCTACACCTTC. Its translation is CASTLGQGGGYTF.

The chain uses TRBV20-1 and TRBJ2-7; the D gene is possibly TRBD1 (7 bases). V was clipped by 6 bases and J by 2 bases, with 17 bases between them. The CDR3 has 14 residues. The germline V gene encodes CDR1 DFQATT and CDR2 SNEGSKA (reference sequence). In nucleotides, the CDR3 is TGCAGTGCCTTGACAGGGAGGATCCCCTACGAGCAGTACTTC. Its translation: CSALTGRIPYEQYF.

This clonotype was found a few times. The chain carries TRBV29-1 and TRBJ2-5; D may be TRBD1 or TRBD2 (6 bases each). CDR1 SQVTM and CDR2 ANQGSEA come from the germline V gene. The CDR3 has 13 residues. V shed 7 bases and J shed 4 bases, with 16 bases lying between them. Written as DNA, the CDR3 is TGCAGCGAGATAAGACTAGGGGGAGAGACCCAGTACTTC. Amino acids: CSEIRLGGETQYF.

The table lists this clonotype with a few counts. The rearrangement uses TRBV7-2 and TRBJ2-5; TRBD1 agrees at 7 bases. Germline V lookup: CDR1 SGHTA, CDR2 FQGNSA. There are 14 residues in the CDR3. V shed 2 bases, J shed 3 bases, and the junction held 3 bases outside the gene matches. The CDR3 region is CASSLSRGKETQYF. Written as DNA, the CDR3 is TGTGCCAGCAGCTTATCCAGGGGGAAAGAGACCCAGTACTTC.

The gene calls are TRBV12-5 and TRBJ2-1; D might be TRBD1 or TRBD2, each matching 5 bases. V gave up 6 bases and J gave up 4 bases, with 13 bases separating them. This CDR3 contains 14 residues. Germline loops: CDR1 LGHNT, CDR2 FRNRAP. This CDR3 is CASGLVWGYNEQFF. CDR3 bases: TGTGCTAGTGGCCTGGTATGGGGGTACAATGAGCAGTTCTTC.

This clonotype came up a few times. This sequence joins TRBV12-3 or TRBV12-4 and TRBJ2-3; 13 nucleotides line up with TRBD2. V dropped 6 bases and J dropped 1; count of bases not matched to a gene: 10. The CDR3 is made up of 18 amino acids. CDR3 loop: CASSPGTSGRGGTDTQYF. In DNA, the CDR3 is TGTGCCAGCAGCCCGGGCACTAGCGGGAGGGGTGGCACAGATACGCAGTATTTT.

This clonotype was observed at least ten times. This chain uses TRBV12-3 or TRBV12-4 with TRBJ1-3, with D perhaps TRBD1 (5 bases). The CDR3 loop spans 15 amino acids. Between the trimmed V and J ends, which lost 7 bases and 3 bases, there was a span of 16 bases. CDR3 protein: CASNPGTSRGNTIYF. The CDR3 nucleotides read TGTGCCAGCAACCCCGGGACTTCCCGTGGAAACACCATATATTTT.

This clonotype showed up just a few times. This chain connects TRBV7-8 to TRBJ2-3; weak D call: TRBD2 (6 bases). The CDR3 loop spans 15 amino acids. Trimming took off 4 bases at V and 6 bases at J, with 17 bases between the two ends. Germline assignment: CDR1 SGHVS and CDR2 FQNEAQ. In DNA form, the CDR3 reads TGTGCCAGCAGCTCCGAGATAGCGGTGGGGGATACGCAGTATTTT. Protein sequence: CASSSEIAVGDTQYF.